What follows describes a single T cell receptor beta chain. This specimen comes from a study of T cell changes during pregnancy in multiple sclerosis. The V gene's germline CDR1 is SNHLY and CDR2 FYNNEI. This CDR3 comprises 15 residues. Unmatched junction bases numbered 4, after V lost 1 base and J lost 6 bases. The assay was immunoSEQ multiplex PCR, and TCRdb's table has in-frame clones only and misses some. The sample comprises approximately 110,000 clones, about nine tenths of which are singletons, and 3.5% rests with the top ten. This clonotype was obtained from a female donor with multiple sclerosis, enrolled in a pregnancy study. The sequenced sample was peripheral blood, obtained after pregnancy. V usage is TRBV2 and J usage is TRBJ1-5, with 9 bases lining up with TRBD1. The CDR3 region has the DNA TGTGCCAGCAGTGAAGGACAGGGGGGGGGTCAGCCCCAGCATTTT. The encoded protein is CASSEGQGGGQPQHF.